The 10 T cell receptor beta chains below all came from one sample that was sequenced in a study of T-cell reconstitution after alpha-beta-depleted transplantation in children. Preparation of the TCRbeta library was carried out with unique molecular identifiers. MiXCR was run by TCRdb on the PCR reads, yielding one entry per CDR3 protein. The sample carries approximately 500,000 distinct CDR3 sequences, 27% recorded once. The sample was PBMCs, taken before TCRalphabeta/CD19-depleted stem cell transplant. These TCRs come from a boy under two years old with Wiskott-Aldrich syndrome, due to receive a stem cell transplant.

This chain links TRBV20-1 with TRBJ1-1; D is unclear. Germline V gives CDR1 DFQATT, CDR2 SNEGSKA (reference sequence). The ends were cut back, 1 base at V and 1 base at J, with 13 bases in the middle. This CDR3 is built from 15 residues. The CDR3 nucleotides read TGCAGTGCTAGAGGGACTTACAGACCGAACACTGAAGCTTTCTTT. This codes for CSARGTYRPNTEAFF.

The chain recombines TRBV30 with TRBJ2-3; the D gene is possibly TRBD1 (5 bases). With 2 bases removed from V and 4 bases from J, the gap between germline ends came to 13 bases. Per germline, CDR1 GTSNPN and CDR2 SVGIG (reference sequence). The CDR3 length is 14 residues. The CDR3 DNA reads TGTGCCTGGAGTTCCAGGGTTAGGGCAGATACGCAGTATTTT. Its translation is CAWSSRVRADTQYF.

This clonotype came up a few times. This chain links TRBV7-3 with TRBJ1-1; TRBD1 matches at 11 bases. CDR1 is SGHTA and CDR2 is FQGTGA in the germline V gene. This CDR3 has 14 residues. Germline trimming cut 5 bases from V and 8 bases from J; bases unmatched to any gene: 7. The CDR3 sequence is CASSQGQGGGEAFF. CDR3 bases: TGTGCCAGCAGCCAGGGACAGGGGGGGGGCGAAGCTTTCTTT.

This clonotype was seen a single time. The chain uses TRBV9 and TRBJ2-5; D is perhaps TRBD2 (5 bases). The CDR3 is 15 residues long. Between the trimmed V and J ends, which lost 1 base and 6 bases, there was a span of 16 bases. Germline CDR1 reads SGDLS; CDR2 reads YYNGEE. Here the CDR3 DNA reads TGTGCCAGCAGCGTAACAGCACTAGATCCGAAGACCCAGTACTTC. Translating gives CASSVTALDPKTQYF.

The V call is TRBV20-1, the J call TRBJ1-2; D ambiguous. The CDR3 totals 14 residues. CDR1 and CDR2 (germline): DFQATT, SNEGSKA (reference sequence). V shed 2 bases and J shed 6 bases, with 16 bases lying between them. The CDR3 nucleotides read TGCAGTGCTAGATCAGTTGGACCGGAGGATGGCTACACCTTC. Protein sequence: CSARSVGPEDGYTF.

The V gene is TRBV11-1, the J gene TRBJ2-3, with TRBD2 matching 8 bases. V lost 8 bases to trimming and J lost 3 bases; unmatched junction nucleotides: 4. Germline V lookup: CDR1 SGHAT, CDR2 FQDESV (reference sequence). The CDR3 extends over 13 amino acids. CDR3 bases: TGTGCCAGCTGTCGGGAGGGGACAGATACGCAGTATTTT. This gives the protein CASCREGTDTQYF.

This chain links TRBV7-1 with TRBJ2-3; D not certain. TRBV7-1 is reported as an ORF; its role is uncertain. The CDR3 is 13 residues long. The V end lost 3 bases, the J end lost 5 bases, and 9 bases lay between the germline ends. This CDR3 reads CASSSDWEDTQYF. The CDR3 nucleotides are TGTGCCAGCAGCTCCGACTGGGAAGATACGCAGTATTTT.

J is TRBJ2-3 and V is TRBV7-8; TRBD1 or TRBD2 may be the D gene (5 bases each). The CDR3 is 14 amino acids. Germline lookup yields CDR1 SGHVS and CDR2 FQNEAQ. Trimming shortened V by 3 bases and J by 1 base, and 8 bases separated the two germline ends. CDR3 protein: CASSFQGRTDTQYF. For the CDR3, the DNA is TGTGCCAGCAGCTTTCAGGGACGCACAGATACGCAGTATTTT.

The chain uses TRBV4-1 and TRBJ2-1, with 8 bases matching TRBD2. This CDR3 has 15 amino acids. CDR1 is MGHRA and CDR2 is YSYEKL in the germline V gene. The J segment lost 1 base and the V segment lost 4 bases, leaving 3 bases of the junction unmatched. The CDR3: CASSPSGFSYNEQFF. CDR3 in DNA: TGCGCCAGCAGCCCTAGCGGGTTTTCCTACAATGAGCAGTTCTTC.

This chain links TRBV4-1 with TRBJ2-2; possibly TRBD2 for D (6 bases). Per germline, CDR1 MGHRA and CDR2 YSYEKL. The CDR3 covers 16 residues. V dropped 0 bases and J dropped 6 bases, with 14 bases sitting between them. The CDR3 reads CASSQETRARAGELFF. CDR3 coding DNA: TGCGCCAGCAGCCAAGAGACTAGGGCTCGCGCCGGGGAGCTGTTTTTT.